These 24 T cell receptor beta chains came from one sample sequenced in a study of cytomegalovirus exposure and HLA in healthy donors. The method was immunoSEQ multiplex PCR; TCRdb's version includes in-frame clones alone and lacks a portion of them. This sample yields approximately 65,000 clones, of which nearly 95% are seen a single time; approximately 5% belongs to the top ten. Sequencing input: PBMCs. The receptors stem from a man between 18 and 35 years old in good health and CMV-seropositive.

V usage is TRBV7-9 and J usage is TRBJ1-4, with TRBD1 as a possible D gene (6 bases). Trimming removed 5 bases at V and 0 bases at J, with 16 bases between. This CDR3 contains 17 residues. Germline CDR1 is SEHNR and CDR2 is FQNEAQ (reference sequence). CDR3 nucleotide sequence: TGTGCCAGCAGCGTCACCACCCCAGGGGCAACTAATGAAAAACTGTTTTTT. It yields the protein CASSVTTPGATNEKLFF.

This clone appeared a few times. The rearrangement uses TRBV6-4 and TRBJ1-2; weak D call: TRBD1 (6 bases). This CDR3 contains 17 residues. From germline, CDR1 is MRHNA and CDR2 SNTAGT. V was pared by 0 bases and J by 0 bases, with 14 bases between. CDR3 sequence: CASSDSAGQPSNYGYTF. Here the CDR3 DNA reads TGTGCCAGCAGTGACTCAGCAGGACAGCCCTCTAACTATGGCTACACCTTC.

The chain employs TRBV7-3 and TRBJ1-2; D might be TRBD1 (5 bases). Germline values: CDR1 SGHTA, CDR2 FQGTGA. V dropped 2 bases and J dropped 4 bases, with 11 bases sitting between them. The CDR3 totals 14 residues. The CDR3, as DNA: TGTGCCAGCAGCTTATCCGGGGGAAGCTATGGCTACACCTTC. Its translation: CASSLSGGSYGYTF.

The chain employs TRBV2 and TRBJ2-5; 10 bases line up with TRBD1. V lost 1 base to trimming and J lost 7 bases; unmatched junction nucleotides: 3. The CDR3 runs 14 residues. Germline CDR1 reads SNHLY; CDR2 reads FYNNEI. In DNA, the CDR3 is TGTGCCAGCAGTGAAGAGGACAGGGGGGGGACCCAGTACTTC. It encodes CASSEEDRGGTQYF.

V gene TRBV25-1 combines with J gene TRBJ1-2; 7 bases line up with TRBD1. With 4 bases clipped from V and 3 bases from J, the junction kept 5 bases outside the gene matches. The CDR3 totals 14 residues. Per the germline V gene, CDR1 is MGHDK and CDR2 is SYGVNS. CDR3 coding DNA: TGTGCCAGCAGTGTACGGGACAGCCACTATGGCTACACCTTC. This encodes CASSVRDSHYGYTF.

This clone has a single count. The V gene is TRBV10-1, the J gene TRBJ2-2, with no clear D. Germline assignment: CDR1 WNHNN and CDR2 SYGVQD (reference sequence). The CDR3 has 14 amino acids. Trimming left V 6 bases short and J 6 bases short, with 14 bases between. CDR3: CASSQSRSAGELFF. CDR3 nucleotide sequence: TGCGCCAGCAGCCAATCCCGGAGTGCCGGGGAGCTGTTTTTT.

This clone came up once. This chain connects TRBV30 to TRBJ2-1, with D uncertain. Germline CDR1 and CDR2: GTSNPN and SVGIG (reference sequence). The CDR3 runs 15 residues. Between the trimmed V and J ends, which lost 2 bases and 7 bases, there was a span of 18 bases. CDR3 DNA: TGTGCCTGGAGTCCCACGCGAGTACTTCCAAATGAGCAGTTCTTC. Translation: CAWSPTRVLPNEQFF. Full variable domain (outside the CDR3, taken from reference TRBV30 and TRBJ2-1): SQTIHQWPATLVQPVGSPLSLECTVEGTSNPNLYWYRQAAGRGLQLLFYSVGIGQISSEVPQNLSASRPQDRQFILSSKKLLLSDSGFYLCAWSPTRVLPNEQFFGPGTRLTVL.

This clone appeared a few times. The chain combines TRBV6-5 with TRBJ2-7; D remains ambiguous. The CDR3 runs to 13 residues. From germline, CDR1 is MNHEY and CDR2 SVGAGI. V was clipped by 5 bases and J by 0 bases, with 8 bases between them. Written as DNA, the CDR3 is TGTGCCAGCAGTCCCCTCAGCTCCTACGAGCAGTACTTC. Encoded protein: CASSPLSSYEQYF.

V usage is TRBV5-1 and J usage is TRBJ1-1; D gene unclear. This CDR3 spans 13 amino acids. The germline CDR1 and CDR2 sequences are SGHRS and YFSETQ. V lost 10 bases and J lost 1, with 14 bases in between. CDR3 amino acids: CAYKAPGNTEAFF. The CDR3 DNA reads as TGCGCCTACAAAGCGCCGGGGAACACTGAAGCTTTCTTT.

In its sample, this clone was seen once. The CDR3 is CASSVAPSGREVYNEQFF. CDR3 bases: TGTGCCAGCAGCGTAGCCCCCAGTGGACGGGAGGTCTACAATGAGCAGTTCTTC. The gene calls are TRBV9 and TRBJ2-1; TRBD2 matches at 7 bases. Per germline, CDR1 SGDLS and CDR2 YYNGEE. The CDR3 has 18 residues. J gave up 3 bases and V 0 bases, and 12 bases lay outside the gene matches.

This chain uses TRBV27 with TRBJ2-6; TRBD1 might be the D (6 bases). Deletions cut 4 bases from V and 2 bases from J, with 6 bases between. Germline V lookup: CDR1 MNHEY, CDR2 SMNVEV (reference sequence). The CDR3 is 14 residues long. CDR3 sequence: CASSYRAGANVLTF. In DNA, the CDR3 is TGTGCCAGCAGTTACAGGGCTGGGGCCAACGTCCTGACTTTC.

V gene TRBV30 combines with J gene TRBJ2-7; TRBD2 is a possible D gene (6 bases). Trimming left V 2 bases short and J 4 bases short, with 15 bases between. Germline-derived CDR1 and CDR2 are GTSNPN and SVGIG (reference sequence). The CDR3 totals 14 residues. As DNA, the CDR3 is TGTGCCTGGAGTAAGGGCGGGAAAGTTTACGAGCAGTACTTC. Translated, it gives CAWSKGGKVYEQYF.

The chain links TRBV6-4 to TRBJ1-2, with D uncertain. The CDR3 extends over 10 amino acids. V was pared by 7 bases and J by 7 bases, with 7 bases between. CDR1 is MRHNA and CDR2 is SNTAGT in the germline V gene. In nucleotides, the CDR3 is TGTGCCAGCACCCCCGGTGGCTACACCTTC. Translating gives CASTPGGYTF.

This chain uses TRBV6-6 with TRBJ2-5; a weak D match, TRBD2 (6 bases). This CDR3 has 14 residues. V was trimmed by 8 bases and J by 1 base, leaving 14 bases between them. Germline V CDR1 and CDR2: MNHNY, SVGAGI (reference sequence). CDR3: CASGYPGLQETQYF. The CDR3 coding sequence is TGTGCCAGCGGATACCCGGGACTCCAAGAGACCCAGTACTTC.

CDR3 protein: CASSLRGQETQYF. The CDR3 region has the DNA TGTGCCAGCAGCTTAAGGGGTCAAGAGACCCAGTACTTC. The chain is built from TRBV7-9 and TRBJ2-5, with D perhaps TRBD1 (5 bases). Germline CDR1 is SEHNR and CDR2 is FQNEAQ (reference sequence). V lost 2 bases to trimming and J lost 2 bases, with 6 bases between them. The CDR3 is 13 residues long.

In its sample, this clone was seen a few times. The chain couples TRBV2 to TRBJ2-7; 7 bases match TRBD2. V dropped 5 bases and J dropped 0; count of bases not matched to a gene: 10. Germline V gives CDR1 SNHLY, CDR2 FYNNEI. The CDR3 covers 16 residues. Written as DNA, the CDR3 is TGTGCCAGCAGTCCCTCGCTAGCGGAGAGCTCCTACGAGCAGTACTTC. It yields the protein CASSPSLAESSYEQYF.

J is TRBJ1-4 and V is TRBV28; TRBD1 agrees at 8 bases. This CDR3 spans 13 amino acids. Germline V gene data show CDR1 as MDHEN and CDR2 as SYDVKM. V gave up 10 bases and J gave up 4 bases; unmatched junction bases: 5. Here the CDR3 DNA reads TGTGCCATCGGGACAGGCATTAATGAAAAACTGTTTTTT. It translates to CAIGTGINEKLFF.

CDR3 protein: CASSEEVGRFEQFF. In DNA form, the CDR3 reads TGTGCCAGCAGTGAGGAGGTTGGAAGGTTTGAGCAGTTCTTC. The chain joins TRBV6-4 to TRBJ2-1; D perhaps matches TRBD2 (5 bases). The V gene's germline CDR1 is MRHNA and CDR2 SNTAGT. CDR3 length: 14 residues. The ends were cut back, 3 bases at V and 9 bases at J, with 15 bases in the middle.

The rearrangement uses TRBV30 and TRBJ2-1; the match to TRBD2 covers 13 bases. The ends lost 0 bases at V and 9 bases at J; junction bases unmatched: 5. The CDR3 loop spans 15 amino acids. Germline CDR1 GTSNPN, CDR2 SVGIG (reference sequence). The CDR3 protein is CAWSVLAGGPGEQFF. CDR3 nucleotides: TGTGCCTGGAGTGTACTAGCGGGAGGGCCCGGTGAGCAGTTCTTC.

This clone came up a few times. The CDR3 loop is CASSQDGGTGYEQYF. The CDR3 DNA reads as TGTGCCAGCAGCCAAGATGGGGGGACAGGCTACGAGCAGTACTTC. V and J are TRBV4-2 and TRBJ2-7; 8 bases fit TRBD1. The V segment lost 0 bases and the J segment 3 bases; nucleotides outside the gene matches: 4. This CDR3 is built from 15 residues. Per the germline V gene, CDR1 is LGHNA and CDR2 is YNFKEQ.

This chain links TRBV5-5 with TRBJ1-5; 10 nucleotides line up with TRBD1. The length of the CDR3 is 14 residues. The germline gives CDR1 SGHKS, CDR2 YYEKEE (reference sequence). Unmatched junction bases numbered 4, after V lost 4 bases and J lost 6 bases. CDR3 in DNA: TGTGCCAGCAGCCCAGGGACAGGGGCTCAGCCCCAGCATTTT. Translated: CASSPGTGAQPQHF. The full variable domain, its missing parts supplied by reference TRBV5-5 and TRBJ1-5, is DAGVTQSPTHLIKTRGQQVTLRCSPISGHKSVSWYQQVLGQGPQFIFQYYEKEERGRGNFPDRFSARQFPNYSSELNVNALLLGDSALYLCASSPGTGAQPQHFGDGTRLSIL.

The rearrangement links TRBV30 to TRBJ1-2; possible D gene TRBD1, 5 bases. Germline V gene sequence: CDR1 GTSNPN, CDR2 SVGIG (reference sequence). This CDR3 is 11 amino acids long. The V end was cut by 8 bases, the J end by 2 bases, with 9 bases between. This CDR3 is CAGRQNYGYTF. The CDR3 bases are TGTGCCGGCAGACAGAACTATGGCTACACCTTC.

The rearrangement links TRBV30 to TRBJ2-5; weak D call: TRBD2 (5 bases). The germline gives CDR1 GTSNPN, CDR2 SVGIG (reference sequence). Deletions cut 5 bases from V and 1 base from J, with 8 bases between. The CDR3 has 12 amino acids. The CDR3 loop reads CAWGLLQETQYF. CDR3 sequence (DNA): TGTGCCTGGGGACTTCTCCAAGAGACCCAGTACTTC. Full variable domain (rest looked up from reference TRBV30 and TRBJ2-5): SQTIHQWPATLVQPVGSPLSLECTVEGTSNPNLYWYRQAAGRGLQLLFYSVGIGQISSEVPQNLSASRPQDRQFILSSKKLLLSDSGFYLCAWGLLQETQYFGPGTRLLVL.

CDR3 region: CAISEGPATNYGYTF. The CDR3 coding sequence is TGTGCCATCAGTGAGGGGCCAGCCACTAACTATGGCTACACCTTC. V usage is TRBV10-3 and J usage is TRBJ1-2, with D hard to call. V was cut by 2 bases and J by 0 bases, with 10 bases left in between. Germline V gene data show CDR1 as ENHRY and CDR2 as SYGVKD. The CDR3 is 15 residues long.